The source of this T cell receptor beta chain is a study of identical twins. General study results and limits: Twin-shared out-of-frame alpha sequences showed excess low generation probability.

This CDR3 comprises 11 residues. Between the trimmed V and J ends, which lost 7 bases and 5 bases, there was a span of 5 bases. Everyone who gave samples was a healthy Caucasian. After template switching added a universal primer site, the resulting cDNA carried unique molecular identifiers. TCRdb itself ran the 5' RACE reads through MiXCR, one entry per CDR3 protein. The sample shows about 340,000 distinct CDR3 sequences, over 9% of them seen only once. In its sample, this clonotype was seen many times. Its matching antigen is unknown. These data also formed part of another study, on yellow fever vaccine responses in identical twins.

The sequencing input was CD8+ T cells sorted from blood. V usage is TRBV12-3 or TRBV12-4 and J usage is TRBJ2-2; a weak D match, TRBD2 (5 bases). The TCR was taken from a woman younger than 35 in good health. The CDR3 region has the DNA TGTGCCAGCAAGCGGACCGGGGAGCTGTTTTTT. It yields the protein CASKRTGELFF.